The 13 T cell receptor beta chains presented below share a single source sample, sequenced in a study of blood T cell repertoires in COVID-19. The repertoire was sequenced with immunoSEQ multiplex PCR; TCRdb's copy has only in-frame clones and lacks some. The data hold around 190,000 clones, with 84% observed a single time. Sequencing input: peripheral blood. The receptor source for this set is a human donor in a cohort sampled during active COVID-19.

This clone was observed a few times. The chain uses TRBV4-1 and TRBJ2-2; 8 nucleotides align to TRBD1. Germline trimming cut 0 bases from V and 14 bases from J; bases unmatched to any gene: 5. The CDR3 runs 13 residues. Germline CDR1 is MGHRA and CDR2 is YSYEKL. The CDR3 sequence is CASSQEMGQELFF. The CDR3 DNA sequence: TGCGCCAGCAGCCAAGAGATGGGACAGGAACTGTTTTTT.

The chain has TRBV5-1 and TRBJ1-2; a weak D match, TRBD1 (5 bases). Trimming left V 4 bases short and J 0 bases short, with 22 bases between. CDR3 length: 18 residues. Per the germline V gene, CDR1 is SGHRS and CDR2 is YFSETQ. The CDR3 nucleotides read TGCGCCAGCAGCCCAACTCCAGGGCTTCTCAAAGCTAACTATGGCTACACCTTC. Its protein is CASSPTPGLLKANYGYTF. The full variable domain, rest sourced from reference TRBV5-1 and TRBJ1-2, is KAGVTQTPRYLIKTRGQQVTLSCSPISGHRSVSWYQQTPGQGLQFLFEYFSETQRNKGNFPGRFSGRQFSNSRSEMNVSTLELGDSALYLCASSPTPGLLKANYGYTFGSGTRLTVV.

The chain carries TRBV7-3 and TRBJ2-5; 10 nucleotides align to TRBD2. This CDR3 has 16 residues. J lost 3 bases, V lost 0 bases, and 4 bases had no gene match. Germline V lookup: CDR1 SGHTA, CDR2 FQGTGA. CDR3 in amino acids: CASSLTGSGGKETQYF. CDR3 in DNA: TGTGCCAGCAGCTTAACGGGTAGCGGGGGGAAAGAGACCCAGTACTTC.

V gene TRBV6-5 combines with J gene TRBJ1-2; 7 bases map to TRBD1. Germline CDR1 reads MNHEY; CDR2 reads SVGAGI. This CDR3 contains 14 residues. The V gene end was trimmed by 5 bases and the J gene end by 0 bases; junction bases not matched to a gene: 3. The DNA for the CDR3 is TGTGCCAGCAGTCCGGGACAGACTAACTATGGCTACACCTTC. Protein sequence: CASSPGQTNYGYTF.

J is TRBJ2-7 and V is TRBV11-2; possibly TRBD2 for D (6 bases). Trimming removed 1 base at V and 1 base at J, with 17 bases between. Germline CDR1 is SGHAT and CDR2 is FQNNGV. This CDR3 comprises 17 residues. Written as DNA, the CDR3 is TGTGCCAGCAGCTTAGGGGTCGGGGGTTTAGGATCCTACGAGCAGTACTTC. This translates into CASSLGVGGLGSYEQYF.

Only a few counts were recorded for this clone. This rearrangement joins TRBV30 to TRBJ1-2; 11 positions agree with TRBD1. From germline, CDR1 is GTSNPN and CDR2 SVGIG (reference sequence). Trimming at V came to 3 bases and at J to 4 bases, leaving 1 base not matched to a gene. CDR3 length: 13 residues. CDR3 residues: CAWRGTGGYGYTF. The CDR3 bases are TGTGCCTGGAGAGGGACAGGGGGCTATGGCTACACCTTC.

This rearrangement joins TRBV6-6 to TRBJ1-5; 8 positions agree with TRBD1. The V gene's germline CDR1 is MNHNY and CDR2 SVGAGI (reference sequence). The V and J ends lost 5 bases and 7 bases, in that order; junction bases with no gene match: 13. The CDR3 has 16 residues. The CDR3 DNA reads as TGTGCCAGCAGTCCCCACGGACAGGGCGAGGGACAGCCCCAGCATTTT. This translates into CASSPHGQGEGQPQHF.

The rearrangement links TRBV6-6 to TRBJ2-3; 7 bases map to TRBD2. This CDR3 comprises 14 residues. The V gene end was trimmed by 6 bases and the J gene end by 1 base; junction bases not matched to a gene: 4. Germline lookup yields CDR1 MNHNY and CDR2 SVGAGI (reference sequence). The CDR3 loop reads CASRSREGTDTQYF. The CDR3 DNA is TGTGCCAGCAGATCCCGGGAGGGCACAGATACGCAGTATTTT.

The chain couples TRBV28 to TRBJ1-5; a possible D gene is TRBD1 (6 bases). CDR1 is MDHEN and CDR2 is SYDVKM in the germline V gene. The V and J ends lost 8 bases and 7 bases respectively, with 15 bases between them. The CDR3 runs to 13 residues. The CDR3: CASAGQLAQPQHF. The CDR3 DNA follows: TGTGCCAGCGCCGGACAGCTCGCCCAGCCCCAGCATTTT.

The V call is TRBV10-3, the J call TRBJ2-1; D ambiguous. V gave up 3 bases and J gave up 8 bases, with 8 bases separating them. There are 12 residues in the CDR3. Germline CDR1 reads ENHRY; CDR2 reads SYGVKD. The CDR3: CAISEQFDEQFF. The DNA for the CDR3 is TGTGCCATCAGTGAACAGTTTGATGAGCAGTTCTTC.

Details on this clone: At one of its ends the junction is not consistent with the germline gene, which may arise from a read error. This sequence joins TRBV11-2 and TRBJ1-6; D ambiguous. The CDR3 sequence is 16 residues long. Germline V gene data show CDR1 as SGHAT and CDR2 as FQNNGV. The CDR3 loop reads CASSVERGAYNSPLHF. The DNA of the CDR3 is TGTGCCAGCAGCGTAGAGCGGGGAGCCTATAATTCACCCCTCCACTTT. Combining the CDR3 with reference TRBV11-2 and TRBJ1-6 gives the whole variable domain EAGVAQSPRYKIIEKRQSVAFWCNPISGHATLYWYQQILGQGPKLLIQFQNNGVVDDSQLPKDRFSAERLKGVDSTLKIQPAKLEDSAVYLCASSVERGAYNSPLHFGNGTRLTVT.

The rearrangement links TRBV3-1 (or the pseudogene TRBV3-2) to TRBJ2-7; D is undetermined. This CDR3 region has 15 residues. From germline, CDR1 is LGHDT and CDR2 YNNKEL (reference sequence). With 0 bases removed from V and 0 bases from J, the gap between germline ends came to 9 bases. CDR3 protein: CASSQDWAGSYEQYF. The CDR3 nucleotides are TGTGCCAGCAGCCAAGATTGGGCCGGCTCCTACGAGCAGTACTTC.

This rearrangement joins TRBV9 to TRBJ1-3; D may be TRBD1 (5 bases). Trimming left V 2 bases short and J 0 bases short, with 15 bases between. This CDR3 contains 17 residues. Germline V gene data show CDR1 as SGDLS and CDR2 as YYNGEE. The CDR3 sequence is CASSVDRLTGSGNTIYF. CDR3 bases: TGTGCCAGCAGCGTCGATAGACTTACAGGCTCTGGAAACACCATATATTTT.